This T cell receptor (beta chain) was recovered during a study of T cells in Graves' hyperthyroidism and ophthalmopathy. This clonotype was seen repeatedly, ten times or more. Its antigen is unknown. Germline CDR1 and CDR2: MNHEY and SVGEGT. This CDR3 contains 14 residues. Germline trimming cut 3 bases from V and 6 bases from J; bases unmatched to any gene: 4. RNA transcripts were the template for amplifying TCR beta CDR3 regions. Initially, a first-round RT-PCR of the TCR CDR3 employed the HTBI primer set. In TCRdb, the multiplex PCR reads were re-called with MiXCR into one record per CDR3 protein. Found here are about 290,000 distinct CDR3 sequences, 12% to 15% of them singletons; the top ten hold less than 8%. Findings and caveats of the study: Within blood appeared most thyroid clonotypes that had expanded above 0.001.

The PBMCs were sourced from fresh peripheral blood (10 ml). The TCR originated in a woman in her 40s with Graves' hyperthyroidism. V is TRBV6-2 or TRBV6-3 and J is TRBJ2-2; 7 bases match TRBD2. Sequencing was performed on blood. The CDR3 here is CASSYQREPGELFF. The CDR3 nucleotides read TGTGCCAGCAGTTATCAGCGGGAACCCGGGGAGCTGTTTTTT.